This TCR beta chain was obtained from a study of cytomegalovirus exposure and HLA in healthy donors. Study results and limitations: The classifier reportedly diagnosed cytomegalovirus status with high specificity and sensitivity. It was 150 to 200 TCR beta chains that were listed as cytomegalovirus-associated. As a later analysis showed, a missense DCLRE1C variant was linked to trimming of TCR beta V- and J-genes. Common viral pathogens (according to a later analysis) appeared linked to several of the most significant clusters.

With 60 Vbeta and 13 Jbeta primers, the PCR was carried out. Some clones are missing from TCRdb's copy, which holds only in-frame ones; the method was immunoSEQ multiplex PCR. The sample shows about 190,000 clones, about 85% of them seen only once. J lost 2 bases, V lost 4 bases, and 6 bases had no gene match. There are 15 residues in the CDR3. Germline V gene lookup returns CDR1 SGHRS and CDR2 YFSETQ. This clone was seen a few times. Its antigen is still unknown. Sample: PBMCs. This clonotype was obtained from a man over 45 in good health and CMV-seronegative. The chain is built from TRBV5-1 and TRBJ1-2, with 9 bases lining up with TRBD1. The CDR3 protein is CASSTGTGLNYGYTF. CDR3 nucleotide sequence: TGCGCCAGCAGCACCGGGACAGGGCTCAACTATGGCTACACCTTC. Together with reference TRBV5-1 and TRBJ1-2, the CDR3 gives the full variable domain: KAGVTQTPRYLIKTRGQQVTLSCSPISGHRSVSWYQQTPGQGLQFLFEYFSETQRNKGNFPGRFSGRQFSNSRSEMNVSTLELGDSALYLCASSTGTGLNYGYTFGSGTRLTVV.